This T cell receptor (beta chain) was found in a study of identical twins. This clonotype was seen more than once but under ten times. CDR1 is KGHDR and CDR2 is SFDVKD in the germline V gene. V lost 9 bases, J lost 2 bases, and 8 bases lay in between. This CDR3 has 12 amino acids. TCRdb reprocessed the 5' RACE reads via MiXCR and lists one record per CDR3 protein. The table shows some 900,000 distinct CDR3 sequences, with roughly an eighth occurring only once. These same data were also listed under a study on yellow fever vaccine responses in identical twins.

Sample: PBMCs. This sequence was found in a woman aged 18-30 years in good health. This rearrangement joins TRBV24-1 to TRBJ2-3; TRBD1 might be the D (5 bases). CDR3 DNA: TGTGCCACCTCGACAGTCACAGATACGCAGTATTTT. The encoded protein is CATSTVTDTQYF.